A selection of T cell receptor beta chains follows, all from one sample in a study of shared clonotypes between healthy human individuals. The method was immunoSEQ multiplex PCR; TCRdb's version includes in-frame clones alone and lacks a portion of them. The sample lists roughly 1.4 million clones, approximately 98.5% seen once, with under 0.45% in the top ten. Source material: naive CD4+ T cells sorted from blood. The source of these receptors is a man aged 25 to 40 in good health. CDR3s include the opening cysteine and the closing phenylalanine or tryptophan.

v_call,cdr3_aa
TRBV6-6,CASSLGDLSYNEQFF
TRBV25-1,CASQGLAGNTGELFF
TRBV5-1,CASSQGQGFYGYTF
TRBV2,CASSLRGRETQYF
TRBV11-2,CASSPPGTGHGYTF
TRBV10-1,CASRETGISEAFF
TRBV2,CASSYSTGQGIYEQYF
TRBV6-1,CASIPGTGSYNEQFF
TRBV18,CASSPLVAGADGELFF
TRBV2,CASTARVGDGYTF
TRBV29-1,CSVVAGGSSYEQYF
TRBV7-9,CASSRRGGPSYEQYF
TRBV7-2,CASRSRAGSSLSYGYTF
TRBV18,CASSPPDIAKNIQYF
TRBV10-3,CATSGRSSYEQYF
TRBV7-6,CASSPDPTGDTQYF
TRBV7-8,CASSLAQGTTTDTQYF
TRBV7-2,CASSQRTEGTEAFF
TRBV2,CASSLKTGNTGELFF
TRBV15,CATSRGRPGAYEKLFF
TRBV19,CASSKAVGSYNEQFF
TRBV28,CASSLRQIYEQYF
TRBV7-2,CASSVGGANTGELFF
TRBV10-3,CAISEFNEQFF
TRBV28,CASSNGGRTYEQYF
TRBV6-1,CASNRPGVNTEAFF
TRBV6-5,CASSPRDSSEQYF
TRBV15,CATSRDHPRTNEKLFF
TRBV9,CASSVGLDTDTQYF
TRBV6-5,CAAGRFPDTQYF
TRBV28,CASRLDRDYGYTF
TRBV19,CASRTVGQGAASSNQPQHF
TRBV4-1,CASSQGEREFDEQFF
TRBV28,CASSPNSYEQYF